The present entry profiles one TCR beta chain with its context. This record comes from a study of CD8 T cells in Susac syndrome. With random hexamers, about 0.5 to 1 ug RNA was reverse transcribed. Multiplex PCR with immunoSEQ amplified the TCR beta CDR3 across 54 Vbeta and 13 Jbeta. Using its own MiXCR run on the immunoSEQ multiplex PCR reads, TCRdb lists one record per CDR3 protein. The data contain approximately 53,000 distinct CDR3 sequences, 93% of them singletons. TCR beta sequences were obtained from blood CD8+ and CD4+ T cells. TEMRA cells underwent FACS enrichment and CD8+ and CD4+ T cells underwent negative isolation. Germline values: CDR1 MNHEY, CDR2 SVGAGI. The junction had 5 bases not matched to a gene; V was cut back by 4 bases and J by 5 bases. This CDR3 is 14 amino acids long.

This sequence joins TRBV6-5 and TRBJ1-5; TRBD1 agrees at 7 bases. The sequenced sample was CD8+ T cells from PBMCs. The sequence was collected from a human donor with multiple sclerosis. The DNA of the CDR3 is TGTGCCAGCAGTTTGGACAGGCTTTATCAGCCCCAGCATTTT. Its protein is CASSLDRLYQPQHF.